These 25 T cell receptor beta chains originate from one sample sequenced in a study of control samples from healthy donors and cancer patients. Generated by immunoSEQ multiplex PCR, the TCRdb table keeps only in-frame clones and is missing some. The table shows over 150,000 clones, with more than 90% occurring only once. Sequenced input: blood. Every receptor here comes from a woman aged 40 to 50 in good health.

The chain joins TRBV4-1 to TRBJ1-5; 8 bases line up with TRBD1. The CDR3 sequence is 18 residues long. V shed 4 bases and J 6 bases; nucleotides not matched to a gene: 17. CDR1 is MGHRA and CDR2 is YSYEKL in the germline V gene. The CDR3 DNA is TGCGCCAGCAGCCGAGGCCCTACTGGACAGGGCTCCGGTCAGCCCCAGCATTTT. This translates into CASSRGPTGQGSGQPQHF.

The chain has TRBV7-2 and TRBJ2-3, with 10 bases aligning to TRBD2. CDR1 is SGHTA, CDR2 FQGNSA, per germline. V lost 2 bases and J lost 3; bases outside the gene matches: 2. The CDR3 contains 15 residues. The CDR3 coding sequence is TGTGCCAGCAGCTTACCGGGACTAGCGACAGATACGCAGTATTTT. Translation: CASSLPGLATDTQYF. Full variable domain (rest looked up from reference TRBV7-2 and TRBJ2-3): GAGVSQSPSNKVTEKGKDVELRCDPISGHTALYWYRQSLGQGLEFLIYFQGNSAPDKSGLPSDRFSAERTGGSVSTLTIQRTQQEDSAVYLCASSLPGLATDTQYFGPGTRLTVL.

This clone has only one observation. The chain joins TRBV5-4 to TRBJ1-2; D not certain. The V end was cut by 4 bases, the J end by 8 bases, with 12 bases between. Per the germline V gene, CDR1 is SGHNT and CDR2 is YYREEE (reference sequence). The CDR3 covers 12 residues. This CDR3 is CASSNRESGYTF. The CDR3 DNA reads TGTGCCAGCAGCAACCGGGAGAGCGGCTACACCTTC. Filled out from reference TRBV5-4 and TRBJ1-2, the complete variable domain reads ETGVTQSPTHLIKTRGQQVTLRCSSQSGHNTVSWYQQALGQGPQFIFQYYREEENGRGNFPPRFSGLQFPNYSSELNVNALELDDSALYLCASSNRESGYTFGSGTRLTVV.

The rearrangement links TRBV10-1 to TRBJ2-7; the match to TRBD1 covers 8 bases. J lost 3 bases, V lost 10 bases, and 11 bases had no gene match. The CDR3 runs 14 residues. The germline CDR1 and CDR2 sequences are WNHNN and SYGVQD (reference sequence). The CDR3 spells CATSKGTGGYEQYF. DNA for the CDR3: TGCGCCACCTCCAAGGGGACAGGAGGCTACGAGCAGTACTTC.

The chain uses TRBV20-1 and TRBJ1-2, with 9 bases aligning to TRBD1. CDR1 and CDR2 (germline): DFQATT, SNEGSKA (reference sequence). The CDR3 sequence is 14 residues long. V lost 3 bases and J lost 8; bases outside the gene matches: 10. CDR3: CSASGGTGTIGYTF. The CDR3 DNA is TGCAGTGCTAGTGGAGGGACAGGGACTATCGGCTACACCTTC.

J is TRBJ1-5 and V is TRBV6-5; D perhaps matches TRBD1 (5 bases). The germline V gene encodes CDR1 MNHEY and CDR2 SVGAGI. The CDR3 loop spans 14 amino acids. The V gene lost 11 bases and the J gene lost 0 bases, with 14 bases spanning the gap. The CDR3 region has the DNA TGTGCCGGAGGGACCGACTTTAGCAATCAGCCCCAGCATTTT. Its translation is CAGGTDFSNQPQHF.

The rearrangement links TRBV19 to TRBJ2-1, with 8 bases identical to TRBD1. This CDR3 has 14 amino acids. V lost 7 bases to trimming and J lost 8 bases; unmatched junction nucleotides: 10. Germline V gene lookup returns CDR1 LNHDA and CDR2 SQIVND (reference sequence). CDR3 amino acids: CASTRQGAGDEQFF. CDR3 sequence (DNA): TGTGCCAGTACTAGGCAGGGGGCAGGTGATGAGCAGTTCTTC.

This clone occurred a few times. This same CDR3 is encoded by further DNA sequences in the sample. The CDR3 region is CASSVVGANTEAFF. The CDR3 nucleotides are TGTGCCAGCAGCGTAGTTGGGGCCAACACTGAAGCTTTCTTT. The chain carries TRBV9 and TRBJ1-1; maybe TRBD1 (5 bases). V lost 0 bases, J lost 2 bases, and 8 bases lay in between. CDR1 is SGDLS and CDR2 is YYNGEE in the germline V gene. The CDR3 spans 14 residues.

J is TRBJ1-5 and V is TRBV23-1; weak D call: TRBD1 (5 bases). TRBV23-1 is identified as an open reading frame with a role that is uncertain. The germline V and J ends were trimmed by 6 bases and 5 bases, with 8 bases remaining between them. CDR3 size: 12 residues. CDR3 nucleotide sequence: TGCGCCAGCAGGGGGGGATATCAGCCCCAGCATTTT. It specifies CASRGGYQPQHF.

The chain couples TRBV6-1 to TRBJ1-4; possible D gene TRBD1, 5 bases. This CDR3 has 14 residues. Germline CDR1 is MNHNS and CDR2 is SASEGT. The V gene lost 1 base and the J gene lost 5 bases, with 8 bases spanning the gap. CDR3 coding DNA: TGTGCCAGCAGTGAAGTCGGGGGGAATGAAAAACTGTTTTTT. Translated: CASSEVGGNEKLFF.

The chain is built from TRBV5-1 and TRBJ2-1; 8 bases are shared with TRBD2. Unmatched junction bases numbered 9, after V lost 4 bases and J lost 3 bases. The germline V gene has CDR1 SGHRS and CDR2 YFSETQ. This CDR3 has 16 residues. The CDR3 nucleotides read TGCGCCAGCAGCCCCACGGGGGGGGCGGACTACAATGAGCAGTTCTTC. Protein product: CASSPTGGADYNEQFF.

The genes are TRBV2 and TRBJ1-2; D remains unclear. CDR1 is SNHLY and CDR2 is FYNNEI in the germline V gene. Trimming removed 6 bases at V and 3 bases at J, with 14 bases between. The CDR3 loop spans 14 amino acids. CDR3 residues: CASSADIGDYGYTF. CDR3 nucleotides: TGTGCCAGCAGCGCAGATATTGGTGACTATGGCTACACCTTC.

This chain uses TRBV7-8 with TRBJ1-4, with D unresolved. Germline-derived CDR1 and CDR2 are SGHVS and FQNEAQ. This CDR3 has 15 residues. V lost 1 base, J lost 8 bases, and 14 bases lay in between. The CDR3 coding sequence is TGTGCCAGCAGCTTAGTAGGGCAAGGCAGCGAAAAACTGTTTTTT. It translates to CASSLVGQGSEKLFF. Full variable domain (outside the CDR3, taken from reference TRBV7-8 and TRBJ1-4): GAGVSQSPRYKVAKRGQDVALRCDPISGHVSLFWYQQALGQGPEFLTYFQNEAQLDKSGLPSDRFFAERPEGSVSTLKIQRTQQEDSAVYLCASSLVGQGSEKLFFGSGTQLSVL.

The genes are TRBV5-1 and TRBJ2-3, with TRBD2 identical over 10 bases. V shed 4 bases, J shed 2 bases, and the junction held 4 bases outside the gene matches. This CDR3 is 15 amino acids long. Germline CDR1 and CDR2: SGHRS and YFSETQ. The CDR3 loop is CASSVLAGNTDTQYF. The CDR3 region has the DNA TGCGCCAGCAGCGTACTAGCGGGGAACACAGATACGCAGTATTTT. The variable domain in full, with the rest retrieved from reference TRBV5-1 and TRBJ2-3, is KAGVTQTPRYLIKTRGQQVTLSCSPISGHRSVSWYQQTPGQGLQFLFEYFSETQRNKGNFPGRFSGRQFSNSRSEMNVSTLELGDSALYLCASSVLAGNTDTQYFGPGTRLTVL.

The rearrangement joins TRBV2 to TRBJ2-3, with D possibly being TRBD2 (6 bases). With 7 bases removed from V and 2 bases from J, the gap between germline ends came to 16 bases. Germline V gives CDR1 SNHLY, CDR2 FYNNEI. The CDR3 loop spans 15 amino acids. For the CDR3, the DNA is TGTGCCAGCATTACCTCCGGGACTCTCACAGATACGCAGTATTTT. Protein product: CASITSGTLTDTQYF.

The chain carries TRBV12-5 and TRBJ2-7; 11 positions agree with TRBD1. The length of the CDR3 is 14 residues. Losses at the gene ends were 6 bases for V and 5 bases for J; bases not matched to a gene: 6. Per the germline V gene, CDR1 is LGHNT and CDR2 is FRNRAP. The CDR3 spells CASGRWTGGNEQYF. The CDR3 DNA reads TGTGCTAGTGGGCGCTGGACAGGGGGCAACGAGCAGTACTTC.

A single count supports this clone. The J gene is TRBJ1-1, the V gene TRBV5-1; 7 nucleotides align to TRBD1. There are 14 residues in the CDR3. The J segment lost 6 bases and the V segment lost 0 bases, leaving 5 bases of the junction unmatched. The V gene's germline CDR1 is SGHRS and CDR2 YFSETQ. DNA for the CDR3: TGCGCCAGCAGCTTGGGATTTCAGGGGGCTGAAGCTTTCTTT. Translated, it gives CASSLGFQGAEAFF.

The sample holds one count of this clone. The chain is built from TRBV3-1 (or the pseudogene TRBV3-2) and TRBJ1-1, with a tentative D call TRBD1 (6 bases). V lost 10 bases, J lost 3 bases, and 15 bases lay in between. The CDR3 loop spans 13 amino acids. Germline-derived CDR1 and CDR2 are LGHDT and YNNKEL (reference sequence). The CDR3 protein is CATSQGLDTEAFF. CDR3 nucleotide sequence: TGTGCCACTTCACAGGGATTGGACACTGAAGCTTTCTTT.

The rearrangement links TRBV2 to TRBJ1-6; TRBD1 agrees at 9 bases. The CDR3 runs 16 residues. V lost 7 bases to trimming and J lost 3 bases; unmatched junction nucleotides: 7. The germline CDR1 and CDR2 sequences are SNHLY and FYNNEI. CDR3 DNA sequence: TGTGCCAGCACTCCGGGACAGGGCGGCTATAATTCACCCCTCCACTTT. This codes for CASTPGQGGYNSPLHF.

V gene TRBV27 combines with J gene TRBJ1-3; D is perhaps TRBD1 (6 bases). The CDR3 has 15 residues. The V gene's germline CDR1 is MNHEY and CDR2 SMNVEV (reference sequence). V dropped 3 bases and J dropped 6 bases, with 15 bases sitting between them. This chain's CDR3 is CASSLKQGGENTIYF. The CDR3 coding sequence is TGTGCCAGCAGTTTGAAACAGGGAGGCGAAAACACCATATATTTT.

The chain combines TRBV29-1 with TRBJ2-1; 10 bases fit TRBD2. The germline V gene has CDR1 SQVTM and CDR2 ANQGSEA. This CDR3 has 16 residues. V lost 4 bases and J lost 5; bases outside the gene matches: 11. The CDR3 is CSVARSGGARDNEQFF. In nucleotides, the CDR3 is TGCAGCGTTGCCCGAAGCGGGGGGGCCAGAGACAATGAGCAGTTCTTC.

The rearrangement joins TRBV21-1 to TRBJ2-7; the table's D gene call, TRBD1, was not cross checked with the DNA. TRBV21-1 represents a pseudogene. There are 13 residues in the CDR3. In DNA, the CDR3 is TGTGCCAGCACTGGGACAGGGGCATACGAGCAGTACTTC. Its protein product is CASTGTGAYEQYF.

This clone was found once. V gene TRBV6-5 combines with J gene TRBJ2-7; D gene unclear. In germline, CDR1 is MNHEY, CDR2 SVGAGI. The germline V and J ends were trimmed by 5 bases and 2 bases, with 7 bases remaining between them. This CDR3 has 12 amino acids. Here the CDR3 DNA reads TGTGCCAGCAGTCCAGCTCCCTACGAGCAGTACTTC. As protein: CASSPAPYEQYF.

The V and J genes are TRBV5-6 and TRBJ2-7; D tentatively reads TRBD1 or TRBD2 (5 bases each). This CDR3 spans 14 amino acids. Trimming shortened V by 5 bases and J by 0 bases, and 12 bases separated the two germline ends. Germline loops: CDR1 SGHDT, CDR2 YYEEEE. The CDR3 DNA reads as TGTGCCAGCAGGCTGAGGGACGGCTCCTACGAGCAGTACTTC. This encodes CASRLRDGSYEQYF.

The CDR3 protein is CASGPTGAAFF. CDR3 bases: TGTGCCAGCGGCCCAACCGGGGCAGCTTTCTTT. The gene calls are TRBV12-3 or TRBV12-4 and TRBJ1-1; D possibly corresponds to TRBD1 (5 bases). With 8 bases removed from V and 10 bases from J, the gap between germline ends came to 14 bases. The CDR3 has 11 residues.